Following are 27 T cell receptor beta chains from one sample sequenced in a study of blood T cells in healthy people across ages. The authors ran a second PCR of roughly 6 to 12 cycles using a sample-barcoded 5' primer and a J-beta primer mix. TCRdb processed the 5' RACE reads anew with MiXCR; each CDR3 protein has one entry. This sample carries roughly 1.4 million distinct CDR3 sequences, approximately 59% of them seen once, and the ten largest clones take roughly 6.3%. Sequenced material: blood. The receptor set was obtained from a man between 18 and 35 years old in good health.

The chain is built from TRBV5-5 and TRBJ2-3; tentative D call: TRBD1 (6 bases). The CDR3 totals 15 residues. V lost 0 bases and J lost 6, with 14 bases in between. Germline V CDR1 and CDR2: SGHKS, YYEKEE (reference sequence). The CDR3 DNA reads TGTGCCAGCAGCTTGGAGGGGGATTCGGTGGATACGCAGTATTTT. This sequence encodes CASSLEGDSVDTQYF.

The count of this clonotype is one. The chain recombines TRBV5-1 with TRBJ2-5; 10 bases line up with TRBD1. The CDR3 runs 13 residues. The germline V gene encodes CDR1 SGHRS and CDR2 YFSETQ. With 7 bases clipped from V and 11 bases from J, the junction kept 11 bases outside the gene matches. The DNA for the CDR3 is TGCGCCAGCCGGGGACAGGGGTACAATGAGCAGTACTTC. Its translation is CASRGQGYNEQYF.

The chain combines TRBV6-1 with TRBJ1-1; D ambiguous. The germline V gene encodes CDR1 MNHNS and CDR2 SASEGT. The V end was cut by 6 bases, the J end by 1 base, with 9 bases between. The CDR3 is made up of 13 amino acids. The CDR3 spells CASREQANTEAFF. DNA of the CDR3: TGTGCCAGCAGAGAGCAGGCGAACACTGAAGCTTTCTTT.

The chain links TRBV5-1 to TRBJ2-2; D not resolved. Germline V gene data show CDR1 as SGHRS and CDR2 as YFSETQ. CDR3 length equals 14 residues. V lost 0 bases to trimming and J lost 3 bases, with 6 bases between them. CDR3 nucleotides: TGCGCCAGCAGCTTGGACATGTACACCGGGGAGCTGTTTTTT. This translates into CASSLDMYTGELFF.

In DNA form, the CDR3 reads TGTGCCATCAGTGATATTGATGAGGGAACAGATACGCAGTATTTT. This encodes CAISDIDEGTDTQYF. The gene calls are TRBV10-3 and TRBJ2-3, with a tentative D call TRBD2 (5 bases). Germline assignment: CDR1 ENHRY and CDR2 SYGVKD. V was clipped by 3 bases and J by 3 bases, with 13 bases between them. CDR3 length equals 15 residues.

The sample holds a few counts of this clonotype. This sequence joins TRBV27 and TRBJ2-7, with 9 nucleotides matching TRBD1. CDR3 length: 17 amino acids. Germline assignment: CDR1 MNHEY and CDR2 SMNVEV (reference sequence). V gave up 4 bases and J gave up 3 bases; unmatched junction bases: 13. The CDR3 nucleotides are TGTGCCAGCAGTTCGAAAGAACCCGGGACAGGGCTCTACGAGCAGTACTTC. Its translation is CASSSKEPGTGLYEQYF.

This clonotype has a handful of counts. The chain uses TRBV12-3 or TRBV12-4 and TRBJ2-7; D remains ambiguous. Trimming removed 5 bases at V and 5 bases at J, with 13 bases between. The CDR3 runs to 13 residues. The CDR3 coding sequence is TGTGCCAGCAGTCCCTTTCGTCCCCACGAGCAGTACTTC. It translates to CASSPFRPHEQYF.

The gene calls are TRBV20-1 and TRBJ2-5, with TRBD2 as a possible D gene (6 bases). The CDR3 spans 16 residues. Germline loops: CDR1 DFQATT, CDR2 SNEGSKA (reference sequence). Trimming cost V 1 base and J 11 bases, with 26 bases left between them. CDR3 DNA: TGCAGTGCTAGAGCTCAGGGACTTCTAGTCTCCAATGAGCAGTACTTC. Encoded protein: CSARAQGLLVSNEQYF.

The rearrangement links TRBV6-1 to TRBJ2-1; D is perhaps TRBD1 (5 bases). The CDR3 runs to 15 residues. Trimming left V 8 bases short and J 2 bases short, with 16 bases between. The germline gives CDR1 MNHNS, CDR2 SASEGT. The CDR3 sequence is CASALGGAAYNEQFF. The CDR3 region has the DNA TGTGCCAGCGCCCTGGGTGGGGCAGCCTACAATGAGCAGTTCTTC.

The chain couples TRBV9 to TRBJ2-4, with TRBD2 matching over 7 bases. TRBJ2-7 matches the DNA end more closely, so the J call is doubtful. The germline CDR1 and CDR2 sequences are SGDLS and YYNGEE. The CDR3 has 16 amino acids. Here the CDR3 reads CASSVVRGGPKYEQYF. The CDR3 bases are TGTGCCAGCAGCGTAGTCCGGGGAGGGCCAAAATACGAGCAGTACTTC.

The chain recombines TRBV27 with TRBJ2-3; tentatively, D is TRBD1 (6 bases). The CDR3 length is 15 residues. From germline, CDR1 is MNHEY and CDR2 SMNVEV (reference sequence). V shed 8 bases and J shed 5 bases, with 20 bases lying between them. CDR3 coding DNA: TGTGCCAGCGGACATTCAGGGGCGCCGATAGATACGCAGTATTTT. Its protein is CASGHSGAPIDTQYF.

The chain uses TRBV12-3 or TRBV12-4 and TRBJ2-5; TRBD1 aligns across 7 bases. With V trimmed by 3 bases and J by 0 bases, 4 bases remained unmatched. The CDR3 loop spans 15 amino acids. CDR3 sequence: CASSFRDSYQETQYF. In DNA form, the CDR3 reads TGTGCCAGCAGTTTCCGGGACAGCTACCAAGAGACCCAGTACTTC.

The chain carries TRBV20-1 and TRBJ2-3; possibly TRBD2 for D (7 bases). The CDR3 totals 16 residues. Trimming stripped 5 bases from V and 7 bases from J, with 25 bases between. Germline-derived CDR1 and CDR2 are DFQATT and SNEGSKA (reference sequence). CDR3 DNA: TGCAGTGCTCCGTCCCCGCGCGGGGGCCCCGTATATACGCAGTATTTT. This gives the protein CSAPSPRGGPVYTQYF.

J is TRBJ2-3 and V is TRBV6-2 or TRBV6-3; 7 nucleotides align to TRBD2. The CDR3 has 13 residues. V was clipped by 10 bases and J by 3 bases; unmatched bases: 7. The germline V gene has CDR1 MNHEY and CDR2 SVGEGT. The CDR3 region has the DNA TGTGCCACAGTCCCGCGGGGGACAGATACGCAGTATTTT. Encoded protein: CATVPRGTDTQYF.

The rearrangement uses TRBV21-1 and TRBJ1-4. TRBV21-1 is shown as a pseudogene. The CDR3 contains 16 residues. The CDR3 sequence: CASSKEYDTIDEKLFF. The DNA of the CDR3 is TGTGCCAGCAGCAAGGAGTACGACACAATAGATGAAAAACTGTTTTTT.

The rearrangement links TRBV18 to TRBJ2-3, with D perhaps TRBD1 (5 bases). The germline V gene encodes CDR1 KGHSH and CDR2 LQKENI. The ends were cut back, 0 bases at V and 0 bases at J, with 13 bases in the middle. CDR3 length equals 17 residues. CDR3 sequence reads: CASSPPRVAGSTDTQYF. CDR3 bases: TGTGCCAGCTCACCACCTCGGGTGGCAGGGAGCACAGATACGCAGTATTTT.

The chain uses TRBV27 and TRBJ2-6; D is perhaps TRBD1 or TRBD2 (5 bases each). Trimming took 4 bases from V and 1 from J, leaving 17 bases between them. Looked up from germline, CDR1 is MNHEY and CDR2 is SMNVEV (reference sequence). CDR3 length equals 18 residues. This CDR3 is CASSWCVREMSGANVLTF. The CDR3 DNA follows: TGTGCCAGCAGTTGGTGCGTCAGGGAGATGTCTGGGGCCAACGTCCTGACTTTC.

This clonotype has a handful of counts. The gene calls are TRBV20-1 and TRBJ2-1, with D uncertain. Trimming cost V 1 base and J 0 bases, with 13 bases left between them. The CDR3 totals 16 residues. CDR1 DFQATT and CDR2 SNEGSKA come from the germline V gene (reference sequence). CDR3 bases: TGCAGTGCTAGAGTTGTATCCCAGAGCTCCTACAATGAGCAGTTCTTC. This translates into CSARVVSQSSYNEQFF.

V is TRBV10-3 and J is TRBJ2-1; 10 nucleotides line up with TRBD2. The CDR3 covers 14 residues. CDR1 is ENHRY, CDR2 SYGVKD, per germline. Trimming removed 6 bases from V and 6 bases from J; junction bases left unmatched: 5. The chain's CDR3 is CAIRNSGRGNEQFF. The CDR3 DNA reads as TGTGCCATCAGGAACAGCGGGAGGGGCAATGAGCAGTTCTTC.

The J gene is TRBJ2-7, the V gene TRBV12-3 or TRBV12-4; weak D call: TRBD2 (7 bases). This CDR3 contains 16 residues. V gave up 2 bases and J gave up 5 bases, with 19 bases separating them. Written as DNA, the CDR3 is TGTGCCAGCAGTTTAAGCGAGTGGGGGGGCCTGGACGAGCAGTACTTC. Its translation is CASSLSEWGGLDEQYF.

This sequence joins TRBV10-3 and TRBJ2-7; 9 nucleotides align to TRBD2. Trimming took 0 bases from V and 1 from J; bases not matched to a gene: 4. The CDR3 covers 16 residues. Looked up from germline, CDR1 is ENHRY and CDR2 is SYGVKD. The CDR3 nucleotides read TGTGCCATCAGTGAGTCACCTAGCGGGGCATCCTACGAGCAGTACTTC. Amino acid sequence: CAISESPSGASYEQYF.

The rearrangement uses TRBV2 and TRBJ2-7; D unclear. Looked up from germline, CDR1 is SNHLY and CDR2 is FYNNEI. This CDR3 region has 12 residues. V was clipped by 4 bases and J by 6 bases, with 10 bases between them. In DNA form, the CDR3 reads TGTGCCAGCAGTGGCCCCGCCGCCGAGCAGTACTTC. Residues: CASSGPAAEQYF.

The rearrangement uses TRBV21-1 and TRBJ2-3; the tabulated D call, TRBD2, remains unverified against the DNA. TRBV21-1 is classified as a pseudogene. The CDR3 is 14 amino acids. This CDR3 is CASSPLLAGDTQYF. As DNA, the CDR3 is TGTGCCAGCAGCCCCCTCCTAGCGGGAGATACGCAGTATTTT.

V usage is TRBV7-9 and J usage is TRBJ1-4, with 7 bases aligning to TRBD1. Germline lookup yields CDR1 SEHNR and CDR2 FQNEAQ (reference sequence). J was trimmed by 5 bases and V by 4 bases; bases with no gene match: 7. The CDR3 totals 15 residues. The CDR3: CASSSKGAWNEKLFF. In nucleotides, the CDR3 is TGTGCCAGCAGCTCCAAGGGGGCCTGGAATGAAAAACTGTTTTTT.

The chain joins TRBV12-3 or TRBV12-4 to TRBJ1-5, with 7 nucleotides matching TRBD1. CDR3 length: 13 residues. The J segment lost 11 bases and the V segment lost 3 bases, leaving 7 bases of the junction unmatched. DNA of the CDR3: TGTGCCAGCAGTTTTGTTGGGGGGACAGCCCAGCATTTT. It specifies CASSFVGGTAQHF.

The rearrangement links TRBV13 to TRBJ2-4; the D gene is possibly TRBD2 (5 bases). Near its end, the DNA agrees better with TRBJ2-7, so the J call may be wrong. The CDR3 is 15 amino acids. Per germline, CDR1 PRHDT and CDR2 FYEKMQ (reference sequence). CDR3 in amino acids: CASNADGGLNYEQYF. The CDR3 DNA reads as TGTGCCAGCAATGCCGACGGAGGACTTAATTACGAGCAGTACTTC.

The chain recombines TRBV16 with TRBJ1-4, with D possibly matching TRBD1 (5 bases). The CDR3 length is 15 residues. Germline-derived CDR1 and CDR2 are KGHSY and FQNENV. Trimming took off 3 bases at V and 5 bases at J, with 13 bases between the two ends. In nucleotides, the CDR3 is TGTGCCAGCAGCCATGGGGCAGAAACCAATGAAAAACTGTTTTTT. Translated: CASSHGAETNEKLFF.